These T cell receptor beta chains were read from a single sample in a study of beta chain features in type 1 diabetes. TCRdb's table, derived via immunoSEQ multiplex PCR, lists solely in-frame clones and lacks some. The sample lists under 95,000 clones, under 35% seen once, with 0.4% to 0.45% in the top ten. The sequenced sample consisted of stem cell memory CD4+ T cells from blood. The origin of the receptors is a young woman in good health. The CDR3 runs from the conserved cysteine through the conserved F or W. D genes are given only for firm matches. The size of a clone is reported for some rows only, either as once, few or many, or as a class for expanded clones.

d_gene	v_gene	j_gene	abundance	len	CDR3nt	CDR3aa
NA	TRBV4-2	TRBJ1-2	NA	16	TGTGCCAGCAGCCAAGAGCCTAGTTTAGGTTCCTATGGCTACACCTTC	CASSQEPSLGSYGYTF
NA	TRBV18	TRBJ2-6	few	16	TGTGCCAGCTCACCACAGGAGAGCTCTGGGGCCAACGTCCTGACTTTC	CASSPQESSGANVLTF
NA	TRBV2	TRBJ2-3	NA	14	TGTGCCAGCAGTGAATTGAGGTCCTCAGATACGCAGTATTTT	CASSELRSSDTQYF
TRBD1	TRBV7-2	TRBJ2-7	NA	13	TGTGCCAGCAGCCTCGGACAGGAATACGAGCAGTACTTC	CASSLGQEYEQYF
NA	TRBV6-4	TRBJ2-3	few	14	TGTGCCAGCAGTGTGGAGGGTAGCACAGATACGCAGTATTTT	CASSVEGSTDTQYF
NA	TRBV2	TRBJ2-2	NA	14	TGTGCCAGCACCAGGGTACGGTACACCGGGGAGCTGTTTTTT	CASTRVRYTGELFF
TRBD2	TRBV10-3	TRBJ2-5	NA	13	TGTGCCACCACTAGCGGGAGTCGAGAGACCCAGTACTTC	CATTSGSRETQYF
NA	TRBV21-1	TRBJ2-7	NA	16	TGTGCCAGCAGCAAAAAGTCCCCGGGACAGTTCACGGAGCAGTACTTC	CASSKKSPGQFTEQYF
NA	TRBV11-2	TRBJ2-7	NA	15	TGTGCCAGCAGCGCGCTGAGGTCCAGGGGGGAAGAGCAGTACTTC	CASSALRSRGEEQYF
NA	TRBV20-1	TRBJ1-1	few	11	TGCAGTGCTAGGAGGGGACAACCAGCTTTCTTT	CSARRGQPAFF
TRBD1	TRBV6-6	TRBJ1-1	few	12	TGTGCCAGCAGTTGGACAGGGGACGCAGCTTTCTTT	CASSWTGDAAFF
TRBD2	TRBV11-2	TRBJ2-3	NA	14	TGTGCCAGCAGGCGACTAGCGGGACCCGGTACGCAGTATTTT	CASRRLAGPGTQYF
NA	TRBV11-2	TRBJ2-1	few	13	TGTGCCAGCAGCTTAGGTCAGCGGGATGAGCAGTTCTTC	CASSLGQRDEQFF
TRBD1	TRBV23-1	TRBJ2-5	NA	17	TGCGCCAGCAGTCGGGAAGGGACAGGGGAGACACAAGAGACCCAGTACTTC	CASSREGTGETQETQYF
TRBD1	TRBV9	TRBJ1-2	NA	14	TGTGCCAGCAGCGTAGAAGAGACAGGGTATGGCTACACCTTC	CASSVEETGYGYTF
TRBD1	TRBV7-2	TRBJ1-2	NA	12	TGTGCCAGCAGCCCGGGACAGCGCGGCTACACCTTC	CASSPGQRGYTF
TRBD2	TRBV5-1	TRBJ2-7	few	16	TGCGCCAGCAGCTTGACTAGCGGGGCCCCAACCGGCGAGCAGTACTTC	CASSLTSGAPTGEQYF
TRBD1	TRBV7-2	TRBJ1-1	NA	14	TGTGCCAGCAGCTATGGACAGGTGCAGGGCGAAGCTTTCTTT	CASSYGQVQGEAFF
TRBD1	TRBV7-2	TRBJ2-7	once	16	TGTGCCAGCAGCTCGTCCGGGACAGGGGGGACCTACGAGCAGTACTTC	CASSSSGTGGTYEQYF
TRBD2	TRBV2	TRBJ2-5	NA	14	TGTGCCAGCAGAGCCGGAGCGGGACGAGAGACCCAGTACTTC	CASRAGAGRETQYF
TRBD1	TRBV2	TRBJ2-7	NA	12	TGTGCCGTCCGGGACAGCACCTACGAGCAGTACTTC	CAVRDSTYEQYF
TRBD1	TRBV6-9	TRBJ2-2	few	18	TGTGCCAGCAGTTCCGAGGGCAGGGGACAGGCGAACACCGGGGAGCTGTTTTTT	CASSSEGRGQANTGELFF
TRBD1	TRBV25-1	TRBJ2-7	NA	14	TGTGCCAGCAGTGAAGGGGACAGGGATGGCGTGCAGTACTTC	CASSEGDRDGVQYF
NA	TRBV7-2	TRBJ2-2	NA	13	TGTGCCAGCACAGGACTAACCACCGGGGAGCTGTTTTTT	CASTGLTTGELFF
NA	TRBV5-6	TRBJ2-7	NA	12	TGTGCCAGCAGCCGCGAAAGAGGGGAGCAGTACTTC	CASSRERGEQYF
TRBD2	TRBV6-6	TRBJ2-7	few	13	TGTGCCAGCAGTTACCAGAGCGGGGTCGAGCAGTACTTC	CASSYQSGVEQYF
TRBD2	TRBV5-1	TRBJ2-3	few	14	TGCGCCAGCATCCTAGCGGAAAGCACAGATACGCAGTATTTT	CASILAESTDTQYF
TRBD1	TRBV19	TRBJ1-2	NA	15	TGTGCCAGTAGTGGTAGGACAGGGGCCCTCTGGGGCTACACCTTC	CASSGRTGALWGYTF
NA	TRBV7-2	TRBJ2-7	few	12	TGTGCCAGCTCTAGGTTTTCCTACGAGCAGTACTTC	CASSRFSYEQYF
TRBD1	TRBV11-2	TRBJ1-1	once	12	TGTGCCAGCAGTGCCGACAGGGGCGAAGCTTTCTTT	CASSADRGEAFF
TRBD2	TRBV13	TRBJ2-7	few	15	TGTGCCAGCAGCGGGCGGGGGGATAACTCCTACGAGCAGTACTTC	CASSGRGDNSYEQYF
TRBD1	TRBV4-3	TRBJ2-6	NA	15	TGCGCCAGCAGCCCCCCGGGACAGGGGCTCCTAGTCCTGACTTTC	CASSPPGQGLLVLTF
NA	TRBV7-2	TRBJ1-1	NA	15	TGTGCCAGCAGCTCACGGGGGGGATTTGGGTTGGGTGCTTTCTTT	CASSSRGGFGLGAFF
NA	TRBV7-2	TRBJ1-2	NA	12	TGTGCCAGCAGCTTCCGCGACTATGGCTACACCTTC	CASSFRDYGYTF
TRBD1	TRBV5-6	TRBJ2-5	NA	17	TGTGCCAGCAGCTTGGCCCTGACAGGGGGCGGCGGAGAGACCCAGTACTTC	CASSLALTGGGGETQYF
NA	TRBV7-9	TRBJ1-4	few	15	TGTGCCAGCAGCTTAAATCTGGCAGGGGTCGAAAAACTGTTTTTT	CASSLNLAGVEKLFF
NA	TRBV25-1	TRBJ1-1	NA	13	TGTGCCAGCAGTGAGCCCAGGAACACTGAAGCTTTCTTT	CASSEPRNTEAFF
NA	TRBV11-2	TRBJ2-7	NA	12	TGTGCCAGCAGCTTAGATAGTCCCGAGCAGTACTTC	CASSLDSPEQYF
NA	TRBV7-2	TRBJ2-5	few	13	TGTGCCAGCAGCTTCGGACAGTCGGAGACCCAGTACTTC	CASSFGQSETQYF
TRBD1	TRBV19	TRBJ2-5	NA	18	TGTGCCAGTAGTTCTATAAGGGACAGGGCACTCGACCAAGAGACCCAGTACTTC	CASSSIRDRALDQETQYF
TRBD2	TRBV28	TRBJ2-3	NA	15	TGTGCCAGCAGAGCCAGCGGGAGAGGCACAGATACGCAGTATTTT	CASRASGRGTDTQYF
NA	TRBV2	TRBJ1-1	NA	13	TGTGCCAGCTTAGGGGGTTCCTACACTGAAGCTTTCTTT	CASLGGSYTEAFF
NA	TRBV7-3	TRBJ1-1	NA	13	TGTGCCAGCAGCTTAAACGGGGGAACTGAAGCTTTCTTT	CASSLNGGTEAFF
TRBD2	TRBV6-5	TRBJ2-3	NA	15	TGTGCCAGCAGCTCTAAGCGGGGGCCCACAGATACGCAGTATTTT	CASSSKRGPTDTQYF